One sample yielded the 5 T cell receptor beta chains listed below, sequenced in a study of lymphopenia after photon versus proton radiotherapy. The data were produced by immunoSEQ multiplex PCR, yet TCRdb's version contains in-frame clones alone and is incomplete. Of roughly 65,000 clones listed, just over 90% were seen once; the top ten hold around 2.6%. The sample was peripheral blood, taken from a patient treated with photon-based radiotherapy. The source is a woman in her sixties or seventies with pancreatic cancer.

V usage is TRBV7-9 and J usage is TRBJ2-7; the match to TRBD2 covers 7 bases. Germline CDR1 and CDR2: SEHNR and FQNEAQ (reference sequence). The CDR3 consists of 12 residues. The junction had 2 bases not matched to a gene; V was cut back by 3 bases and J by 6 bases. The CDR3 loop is CASSFSGGEQYF. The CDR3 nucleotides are TGTGCCAGCAGCTTTTCGGGGGGCGAGCAGTACTTC.

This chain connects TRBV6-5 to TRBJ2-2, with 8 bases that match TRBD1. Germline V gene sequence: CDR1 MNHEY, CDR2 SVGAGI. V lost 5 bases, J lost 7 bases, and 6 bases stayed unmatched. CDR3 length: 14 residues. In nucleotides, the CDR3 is TGTGCCAGCAGTCGATCAGGGGGCGTCGGGGAGCTGTTTTTT. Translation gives CASSRSGGVGELFF.

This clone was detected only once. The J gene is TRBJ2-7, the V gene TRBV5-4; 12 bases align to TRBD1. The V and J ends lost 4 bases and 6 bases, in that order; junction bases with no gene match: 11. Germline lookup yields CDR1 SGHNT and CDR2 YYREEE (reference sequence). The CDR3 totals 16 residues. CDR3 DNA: TGTGCCAGCAGCCCCCGGCCGGGACAGGGGGCGGGCGAGCAGTACTTC. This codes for CASSPRPGQGAGEQYF.

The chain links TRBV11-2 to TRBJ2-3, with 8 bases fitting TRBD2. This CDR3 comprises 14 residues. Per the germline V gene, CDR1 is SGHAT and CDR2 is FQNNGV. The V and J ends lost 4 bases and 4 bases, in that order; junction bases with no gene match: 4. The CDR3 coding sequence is TGTGCCAGCAGCTCAGGGACTAGGGCAGATACGCAGTATTTT. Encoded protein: CASSSGTRADTQYF.

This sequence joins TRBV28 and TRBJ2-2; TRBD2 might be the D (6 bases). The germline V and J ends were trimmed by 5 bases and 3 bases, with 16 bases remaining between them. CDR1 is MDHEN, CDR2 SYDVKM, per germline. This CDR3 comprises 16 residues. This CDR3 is CASSPLGREDTGELFF. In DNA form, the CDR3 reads TGTGCCAGCAGTCCCCTAGGCAGGGAGGACACCGGGGAGCTGTTTTTT.